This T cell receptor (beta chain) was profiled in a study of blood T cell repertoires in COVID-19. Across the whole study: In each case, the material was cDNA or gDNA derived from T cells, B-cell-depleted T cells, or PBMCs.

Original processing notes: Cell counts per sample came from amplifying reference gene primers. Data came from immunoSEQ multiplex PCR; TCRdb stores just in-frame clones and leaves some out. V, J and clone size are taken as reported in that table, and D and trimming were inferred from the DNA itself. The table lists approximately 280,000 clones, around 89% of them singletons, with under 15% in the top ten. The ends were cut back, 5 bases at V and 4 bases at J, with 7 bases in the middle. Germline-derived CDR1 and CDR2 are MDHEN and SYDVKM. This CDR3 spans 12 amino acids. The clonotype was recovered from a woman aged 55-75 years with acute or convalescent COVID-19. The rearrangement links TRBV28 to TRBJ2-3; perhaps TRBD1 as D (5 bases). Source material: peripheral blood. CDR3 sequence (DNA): TGTGCCAGCAGTCCAGGGTCAGATACGCAGTATTTT. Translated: CASSPGSDTQYF. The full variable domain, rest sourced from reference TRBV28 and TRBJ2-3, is DVKVTQSSRYLVKRTGEKVFLECVQDMDHENMFWYRQDPGLGLRLIYFSYDVKMKEKGDIPEGYSVSREKKERFSLILESASTNQTSMYLCASSPGSDTQYFGPGTRLTVL.